This T cell receptor beta chain was sequenced in a study of post-analysis software for immune sequencing data. Whole-study results and caveats: Among multiple sclerosis patients, normalized Chao1 diversity was significantly below that of controls. Clustering by F measure revealed strong co-clustering among samples prepared together in one batch. When patients were compared with controls, four to six TRBV segments were more frequent, TRBV5-6, TRBV5-1 and TRBV20-1 among them.

To note about this clonotype: The antigen is not known.

This CDR3 is 13 amino acids long. In germline, CDR1 is DFQATT, CDR2 SNEGSKA (reference sequence). V shed 2 bases, J shed 2 bases, and the junction held 3 bases outside the gene matches. Prepared libraries of TCR beta cDNA carried unique molecular identifiers. When about 0.9 to 11 million T cells were used, they gave approximately 530,000 cDNA molecules. TCRdb passed the PCR reads through MiXCR, listing each CDR3 protein once. The sample lists roughly 600,000 distinct CDR3 sequences; 44% were seen once. J is TRBJ2-7 and V is TRBV20-1, with TRBD1 matching 7 bases. The sequence was collected from a girl between 5 and 17 years old with multiple sclerosis. The sequencing sample was made of blood. CDR3 nucleotide sequence: TGCAGTGCTAGACCGACAGGGCCCTACGAGCAGTACTTC. It is translated as CSARPTGPYEQYF.